The 20 T cell receptor beta chains below come from one sample, sequenced in a study of cytomegalovirus exposure and HLA in healthy donors. Generated by immunoSEQ multiplex PCR, the TCRdb table keeps only in-frame clones and is missing some. The sample contains 200,000 or so clones, around 84% of which appear only once. Sequenced input: PBMCs. The receptor set was obtained from a woman between 25 and 40 years old in good health and CMV-seropositive.

This clone was recorded a few times. The chain links TRBV19 to TRBJ1-5, with 7 bases identical to TRBD1. The CDR3 has 14 amino acids. With V trimmed by 5 bases and J by 7 bases, 8 bases remained unmatched. The germline V gene has CDR1 LNHDA and CDR2 SQIVND (reference sequence). The CDR3 DNA is TGTGCCAGTAGTGCACAGGGGCCATGGCAGCCCCAGCATTTT. As protein: CASSAQGPWQPQHF.

A single count supports this clone. V is TRBV9 and J is TRBJ1-2; D not certain. V was pared by 3 bases and J by 4 bases, with 13 bases between. The CDR3 is 14 residues long. Germline V CDR1 and CDR2: SGDLS, YYNGEE. CDR3 sequence: CASSGESRSYGYTF. The CDR3 region has the DNA TGTGCCAGCAGCGGCGAGTCCCGGAGCTATGGCTACACCTTC.

The chain recombines TRBV28 with TRBJ2-7; 16 bases align to TRBD2. This CDR3 contains 19 residues. The J segment lost 5 bases and the V segment lost 5 bases, leaving 15 bases of the junction unmatched. Germline CDR1 MDHEN, CDR2 SYDVKM. The CDR3 region has the DNA TGTGCCAGCAGTGGGAGTCCCGGGACTAGCGGGAGGGCCCTAAACGAGCAGTACTTC. Its protein product is CASSGSPGTSGRALNEQYF.

The rearrangement links TRBV6-1 to TRBJ2-1, with D possibly matching TRBD2 (6 bases). The CDR3 loop spans 16 amino acids. Per germline, CDR1 MNHNS and CDR2 SASEGT. Trimming took off 4 bases at V and 0 bases at J, with 13 bases between the two ends. This chain's CDR3 is CASSGRLESSYNEQFF. The CDR3 bases are TGTGCCAGCAGTGGGCGACTAGAGAGCTCCTACAATGAGCAGTTCTTC.

This chain uses TRBV19 with TRBJ2-1, with 8 bases identical to TRBD2. The CDR3 loop spans 14 amino acids. After removal of 5 bases from V and 6 bases from J, the junction contained 6 bases not matched to a gene. Germline lookup yields CDR1 LNHDA and CDR2 SQIVND (reference sequence). CDR3 sequence: CASSPGLVGNEQFF. The CDR3 region has the DNA TGTGCCAGTAGTCCGGGACTAGTGGGCAATGAGCAGTTCTTC.

The J gene is TRBJ2-3, the V gene TRBV5-1, with 14 nucleotides matching TRBD2. V lost 0 bases to trimming and J lost 7 bases; unmatched junction nucleotides: 4. Germline V CDR1 and CDR2: SGHRS, YFSETQ. The CDR3 length is 16 residues. The CDR3 nucleotides read TGCGCCAGCAGCTTGGAGGGACTAGCGGGAGTTAATACGCAGTATTTT. Amino acid sequence: CASSLEGLAGVNTQYF. The entire variable domain, with the rest obtained from reference TRBV5-1 and TRBJ2-3, is as follows: KAGVTQTPRYLIKTRGQQVTLSCSPISGHRSVSWYQQTPGQGLQFLFEYFSETQRNKGNFPGRFSGRQFSNSRSEMNVSTLELGDSALYLCASSLEGLAGVNTQYFGPGTRLTVL.

The chain links TRBV30 to TRBJ1-4; 7 bases line up with TRBD1. V shed 6 bases and J 0 bases; nucleotides not matched to a gene: 10. The CDR3 extends over 16 amino acids. Looked up from germline, CDR1 is GTSNPN and CDR2 is SVGIG (reference sequence). The CDR3 DNA sequence: TGTGCCTGCGGAAAAACAGGGGTCACAACTAATGAAAAACTGTTTTTT. Encoded protein: CACGKTGVTTNEKLFF.

V and J are TRBV7-3 and TRBJ1-3; the D is unclear. Looked up from germline, CDR1 is SGHTA and CDR2 is FQGTGA. The V gene lost 1 base and the J gene lost 4 bases, with 5 bases spanning the gap. There are 13 residues in the CDR3. CDR3 DNA: TGTGCCAGCAGCTTAAACAGAGGAAACACCATATATTTT. It translates to CASSLNRGNTIYF. The whole variable domain, remainder taken from reference TRBV7-3 and TRBJ1-3, is GAGVSQTPSNKVTEKGKYVELRCDPISGHTALYWYRQSLGQGPEFLIYFQGTGAADDSGLPNDRFFAVRPEGSVSTLKIQRTERGDSAVYLCASSLNRGNTIYFGEGSWLTVV.

The chain carries TRBV5-1 and TRBJ2-1; the match to TRBD2 covers 7 bases. With 5 bases clipped from V and 0 bases from J, the junction kept 8 bases outside the gene matches. Germline V lookup: CDR1 SGHRS, CDR2 YFSETQ. The CDR3 extends over 16 amino acids. The CDR3 sequence: CASRNSGRSSYNEQFF. CDR3 bases: TGCGCCAGCAGGAATAGCGGGCGGAGCTCCTACAATGAGCAGTTCTTC.

V and J are TRBV15 and TRBJ1-5, with 9 bases identical to TRBD1. CDR1 LNHNV and CDR2 YYDKDF come from the germline V gene (reference sequence). This CDR3 has 14 amino acids. V was clipped by 6 bases and J by 7 bases; unmatched bases: 7. CDR3 residues: CATRETGGEQPQHF. The CDR3 nucleotides read TGTGCCACCAGGGAGACAGGGGGGGAACAGCCCCAGCATTTT.

J is TRBJ1-1 and V is TRBV2, with no clear D. V was shortened by 0 bases and J by 8 bases, with 10 bases between the two germline ends. The CDR3 spans 13 residues. Per the germline V gene, CDR1 is SNHLY and CDR2 is FYNNEI. Written as DNA, the CDR3 is TGTGCCAGCAGTGAAGCCTTAGGAGTAGAAGCTTTCTTT. Translated, it gives CASSEALGVEAFF.

V is TRBV5-1 and J is TRBJ2-5, with a tentative D call TRBD1 (5 bases). Germline loops: CDR1 SGHRS, CDR2 YFSETQ. This CDR3 spans 15 amino acids. The V gene lost 0 bases and the J gene lost 2 bases, with 11 bases spanning the gap. The CDR3 DNA follows: TGCGCCAGCAGCTTGGACGTGACAGAACAAGAGACCCAGTACTTC. Residues: CASSLDVTEQETQYF.

V usage is TRBV5-1 and J usage is TRBJ2-1; TRBD2 matches 8 bases. This CDR3 contains 15 residues. The J segment lost 6 bases and the V segment lost 4 bases, leaving 9 bases of the junction unmatched. Germline V gene sequence: CDR1 SGHRS, CDR2 YFSETQ. The CDR3 reads CASSKTSDHINEQFF. CDR3 nucleotides: TGCGCCAGCAGCAAGACTAGCGACCATATCAATGAGCAGTTCTTC.

This sequence joins TRBV29-1 and TRBJ2-7; 9 bases are shared with TRBD1. V was clipped by 4 bases and J by 2 bases; unmatched bases: 9. Germline CDR1 and CDR2: SQVTM and ANQGSEA. The CDR3 totals 15 residues. CDR3 nucleotide sequence: TGCAGCGTTGTGGCCCCGGGGACAGGGACCTACGAGCAGTACTTC. Translating gives CSVVAPGTGTYEQYF.

The V and J genes are TRBV15 and TRBJ2-7; D is unclear. In germline, CDR1 is LNHNV, CDR2 YYDKDF (reference sequence). The V end lost 0 bases, the J end lost 1 base, and 4 bases lay between the germline ends. This CDR3 comprises 13 residues. This CDR3 is CATSRDPSYEQYF. As DNA, the CDR3 is TGTGCCACCAGCAGAGACCCTTCCTACGAGCAGTACTTC. Full variable domain (rest looked up from reference TRBV15 and TRBJ2-7): DAMVIQNPRYQVTQFGKPVTLSCSQTLNHNVMYWYQQKSSQAPKLLFHYYDKDFNNEADTPDNFQSRRPNTSFCFLDIRSPGLGDTAMYLCATSRDPSYEQYFGPGTRLTVT.

This clone was detected a few times. The chain uses TRBV29-1 and TRBJ2-6; a weak D match, TRBD1 (5 bases). With 4 bases removed from V and 11 bases from J, the gap between germline ends came to 12 bases. The germline V gene encodes CDR1 SQVTM and CDR2 ANQGSEA. CDR3 length: 12 amino acids. The CDR3: CSVVQGADVLTF. CDR3 DNA: TGCAGCGTTGTTCAGGGCGCGGACGTCCTGACTTTC.

The V call is TRBV27, the J call TRBJ2-3; 8 bases align to TRBD2. Germline V gene lookup returns CDR1 MNHEY and CDR2 SMNVEV (reference sequence). CDR3 size: 15 residues. Trimming removed 2 bases from V and 6 bases from J; junction bases left unmatched: 7. The CDR3: CASSLNGLAGDTQYF. The DNA for the CDR3 is TGTGCCAGCAGTTTAAACGGACTAGCTGGGGATACGCAGTATTTT.

The chain combines TRBV4-2 with TRBJ2-7; D possibly corresponds to TRBD2 (5 bases). V was pared by 0 bases and J by 1 base, with 13 bases between. The CDR3 sequence is 16 residues long. The V gene's germline CDR1 is LGHNA and CDR2 YNFKEQ. The CDR3 loop is CASSQEFGVRSYEQYF. CDR3 DNA sequence: TGTGCCAGCAGCCAAGAATTCGGGGTAAGGTCCTACGAGCAGTACTTC.

This chain connects TRBV27 to TRBJ1-1, with 8 bases aligning to TRBD1. CDR3 size: 13 residues. J lost 6 bases, V lost 7 bases, and 7 bases had no gene match. Germline-derived CDR1 and CDR2 are MNHEY and SMNVEV (reference sequence). The CDR3 nucleotides read TGTGCCAGCAATTCCAGGGGGCGAGCTGAAGCTTTCTTT. It codes for CASNSRGRAEAFF.

This clone was seen only a few times. This chain joins TRBV7-2 and TRBJ1-5; no firm D call. Looked up from germline, CDR1 is SGHTA and CDR2 is FQGNSA. The ends were cut back, 1 base at V and 0 bases at J, with 7 bases in the middle. This CDR3 spans 15 amino acids. CDR3 protein: CASSLGGNSNQPQHF. The CDR3 DNA reads TGTGCCAGCAGCTTAGGAGGGAATAGCAATCAGCCCCAGCATTTT.